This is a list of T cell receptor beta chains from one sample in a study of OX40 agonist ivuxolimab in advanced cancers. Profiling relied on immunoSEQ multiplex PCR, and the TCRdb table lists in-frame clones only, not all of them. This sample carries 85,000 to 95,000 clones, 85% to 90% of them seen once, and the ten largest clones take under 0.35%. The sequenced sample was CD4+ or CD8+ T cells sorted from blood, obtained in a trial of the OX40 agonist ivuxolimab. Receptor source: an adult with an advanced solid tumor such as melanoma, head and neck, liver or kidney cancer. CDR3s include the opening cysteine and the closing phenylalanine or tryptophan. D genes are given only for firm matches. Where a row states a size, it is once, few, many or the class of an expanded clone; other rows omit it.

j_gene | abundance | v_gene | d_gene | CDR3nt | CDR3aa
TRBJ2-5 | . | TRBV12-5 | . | TGTGCTAGTGGTTTGGTGGGGGCTCGGAGAGAGACCCAGTACTTC | CASGLVGARRETQYF
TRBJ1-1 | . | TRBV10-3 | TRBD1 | TGTGCCATCGGACCGGGACAGGGTCTTTTCACTGAAGCTTTCTTT | CAIGPGQGLFTEAFF
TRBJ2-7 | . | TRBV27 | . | TGTGCCAGCAGCCGAGCAGGGAACTACGAGCAGTACTTC | CASSRAGNYEQYF
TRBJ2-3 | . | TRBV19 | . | TGTGCCAGTACGGCCCCGTCGACAGATACGCAGTATTTT | CASTAPSTDTQYF
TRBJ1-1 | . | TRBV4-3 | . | TGCGCCAGCAGCCAGGGAAGGGTGTGGACTGAAGCTTTCTTT | CASSQGRVWTEAFF
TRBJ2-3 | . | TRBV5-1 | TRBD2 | TGCGCCAGCAGCTTGGTCGCGACTAGCGGGGGCACAGATACGCAGTATTTT | CASSLVATSGGTDTQYF
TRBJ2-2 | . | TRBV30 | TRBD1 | TGTGCCTGGAGAGGGCAGGGGGTAACCGGGGAGCTGTTTTTT | CAWRGQGVTGELFF
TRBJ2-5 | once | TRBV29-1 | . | TGCAGCGTTCAAGGGGCCGAGGAGACCCAGTACTTC | CSVQGAEETQYF
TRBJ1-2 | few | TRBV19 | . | TGTGCCAGTAGTATATTCCCCGGAGGCCCGCGTGGCTACACCTTC | CASSIFPGGPRGYTF
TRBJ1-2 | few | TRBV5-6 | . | TGTGCCAGCAGTTTCGATGGGGCCAATGGCTACACCTTC | CASSFDGANGYTF
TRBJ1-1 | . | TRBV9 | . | TGTGCCAGCAGCGTATTTAGGGGGGAGAACACTGAAGCTTTCTTT | CASSVFRGENTEAFF
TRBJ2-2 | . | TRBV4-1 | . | TGCGCCAGCAGCCAAGAAAGGGCCGTTAACACCGGGGAGCTGTTTTTT | CASSQERAVNTGELFF
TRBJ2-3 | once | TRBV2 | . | TGTGCCAGCAGTGAAAATCGGGGCCCAGATACGCAGTATTTT | CASSENRGPDTQYF
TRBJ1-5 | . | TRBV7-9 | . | TGTGCCAGCAGCTTGGGCATGAGCAATCAGCCCCAGCATTTT | CASSLGMSNQPQHF
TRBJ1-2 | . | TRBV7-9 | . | TGTGCCAGCAGCCCAGAGGGCAGGGGCCTTGGCTACACCTTC | CASSPEGRGLGYTF
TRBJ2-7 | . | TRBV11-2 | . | TGTGCCAGCAGCTTCTCGCGGGACTACGAGCAGTACTTC | CASSFSRDYEQYF
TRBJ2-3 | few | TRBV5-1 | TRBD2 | TGCGCCAGCAGTTTCGGGGGGGCTCGCGATACGCAGTATTTT | CASSFGGARDTQYF
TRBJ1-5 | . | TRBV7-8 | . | TGTGCCAGCAGCCCCTCCGCCCCCAATCAGCCCCAGCATTTT | CASSPSAPNQPQHF
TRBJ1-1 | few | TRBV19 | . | TGTGCCAGTAAATCAGGGCGAGGTAACACTGAAGCTTTCTTT | CASKSGRGNTEAFF
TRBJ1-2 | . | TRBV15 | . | TGTGCCACCAGCAGAGACACAGGAGTTGTCTATGGCTACACCTTC | CATSRDTGVVYGYTF
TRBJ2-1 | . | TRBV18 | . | TGTGCCAGCTCACCTTATAGGAGCTCGGAAGGCTACAATGAGCAGTTCTTC | CASSPYRSSEGYNEQFF
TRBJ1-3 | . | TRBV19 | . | TGTGCCAGTAGTATTCCCCTCGGGCAGATCTCTGGAAACACCATATATTTT | CASSIPLGQISGNTIYF
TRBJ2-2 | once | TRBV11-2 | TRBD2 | TGTGCCAGCAGGAGAGCTAGCGGGGGGGCCGGGGAGCTGTTTTTT | CASRRASGGAGELFF
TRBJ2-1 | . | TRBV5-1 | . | TGCGCCAGCAGCTTGATGAGGGGCAGCCCCTACAATGAGCAGTTCTTC | CASSLMRGSPYNEQFF
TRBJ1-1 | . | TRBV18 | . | TGTGCCAGCTCACCACTTCTCGCAGGGGCTTCAAACACTGAAGCTTTCTTT | CASSPLLAGASNTEAFF
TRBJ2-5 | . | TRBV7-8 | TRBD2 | TGTGCCAGCAGGCGCACAACCGGGGGGAACCAAGAGACCCAGTACTTC | CASRRTTGGNQETQYF
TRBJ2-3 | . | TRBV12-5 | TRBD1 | TGTGCTAGTGGTTTGGGACAGGGGCAAGATACGCAGTATTTT | CASGLGQGQDTQYF
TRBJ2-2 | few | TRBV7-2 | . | TGTGCCAGCAGCTTAGTGACCTCAGGGCTGTTTTTT | CASSLVTSGLFF
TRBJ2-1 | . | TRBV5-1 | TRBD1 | TGCGCCAGCAGTCAGCCAGACAGGGGGTACAATGAGCAGTTCTTC | CASSQPDRGYNEQFF
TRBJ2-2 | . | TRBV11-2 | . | TGTGCCAGCAGCCCACAGTGGACCGGGGAGCTGTTTTTT | CASSPQWTGELFF
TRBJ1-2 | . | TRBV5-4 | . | TGTGCCAGCAGCTTACGGGGTGCCTATGGCTACACCTTC | CASSLRGAYGYTF
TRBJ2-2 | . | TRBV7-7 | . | TGTGCTAGCAGCCCGCGTCCGGGGTCCTCTGGAACCGGGGAGCTGTTTTTT | CASSPRPGSSGTGELFF
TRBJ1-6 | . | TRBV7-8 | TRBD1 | TGTGCCAGCAGCTCCGCAGGGGGCTTTTCACCCCTCCACTTT | CASSSAGGFSPLHF
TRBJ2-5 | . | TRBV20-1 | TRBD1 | TGCAGTGCTGACAGGGATGAGACCCAGTACTTC | CSADRDETQYF
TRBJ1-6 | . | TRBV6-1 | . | TGTGCCAGCGGTCCATCGAGCTCCTATAATTCACCCCTCCACTTT | CASGPSSSYNSPLHF
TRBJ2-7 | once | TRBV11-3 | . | TGTGCCAGCAGCTGGATGATGGGGGAGGACCTCTCCTACGAGCAGTACTTC | CASSWMMGEDLSYEQYF
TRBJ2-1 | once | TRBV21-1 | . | TGTGCCAGCAGCACCCTGGGGGGTGAATTCTTC | CASSTLGGEFF
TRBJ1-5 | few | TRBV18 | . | TGTGCCAGCTCGACGAATACAGGGAACAATCAGCCCCAGCATTTT | CASSTNTGNNQPQHF
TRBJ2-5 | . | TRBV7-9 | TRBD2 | TGTGCCAGCAGCCGCACCTATCAACTAGCGGCGTACCAAGAGACCCAGTACTTC | CASSRTYQLAAYQETQYF
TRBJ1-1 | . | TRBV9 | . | TGTGCCAGCAGCGTAGTCCTCAGGGCCCAAGGCACTGAAGCTTTCTTT | CASSVVLRAQGTEAFF